A single sample is the source of the 32 T cell receptor beta chains below, sequenced in a study of beta chain features in type 1 diabetes. Expressed TCRB transcripts were sequenced because the isolated RNA had all been reverse transcribed beforehand. The assay was immunoSEQ multiplex PCR, and TCRdb's table has in-frame clones only and misses some. The table has some 270,000 clones, 12% to 15% seen once; the top ten hold around 0.025%. Specimen: naive CD4+ T cells from blood. Receptors originate from a woman aged 40-49 years in good health.

This clone was observed a few times. This chain connects TRBV11-2 to TRBJ2-7, with TRBD2 matching 9 bases. Germline-derived CDR1 and CDR2 are SGHAT and FQNNGV. The CDR3 contains 16 residues. V was clipped by 1 base and J by 7 bases; unmatched bases: 11. The CDR3 DNA sequence: TGTGCCAGCAGCTTAGTCGGCGGGGGGGCCGTGGGGGAGCAGTACTTC. This encodes CASSLVGGGAVGEQYF.

This clone was counted between two and nine times. The chain joins TRBV6-6 to TRBJ2-7; D perhaps matches TRBD2 (5 bases). With 2 bases removed from V and 2 bases from J, the gap between germline ends came to 16 bases. CDR1 is MNHNY and CDR2 is SVGAGI in the germline V gene (reference sequence). The CDR3 is 16 residues long. CDR3 loop: CASSYPPGRGTYEQYF. Written as DNA, the CDR3 is TGTGCCAGCAGTTACCCTCCCGGCAGAGGGACCTACGAGCAGTACTTC.

This clone was recorded a few times. The chain links TRBV7-8 to TRBJ1-1, with D possibly matching TRBD1 (5 bases). Germline loops: CDR1 SGHVS, CDR2 FQNEAQ. Deletions cut 1 base from V and 1 base from J, with 16 bases between. The CDR3 is 17 residues long. The CDR3 nucleotides are TGTGCCAGCAGCTTAGTGGCAGGGTTGCTTGGGAACACTGAAGCTTTCTTT. It encodes CASSLVAGLLGNTEAFF.

For this clone: A read error may account for a junction end that differs from germline. The chain links TRBV7-2 to TRBJ1-1, with 7 bases fitting TRBD1. The CDR3 contains 13 residues. Germline V lookup: CDR1 SGHTA, CDR2 FQGNSA. The CDR3 region is CASSSQGDTETFF. The CDR3 DNA sequence: TGTGCCAGCAGCTCCCAGGGGGACACTGAAACTTTCTTT.

The chain combines TRBV29-1 with TRBJ1-3; TRBD1 might be the D (5 bases). Trimming pared 6 bases from V and 0 bases from J, leaving 15 bases between. Germline CDR1 reads SQVTM; CDR2 reads ANQGSEA. There are 15 residues in the CDR3. The CDR3: CSVDRNVGSGNTIYF. The DNA for the CDR3 is TGCAGCGTCGACAGAAACGTTGGCTCTGGAAACACCATATATTTT.

This clone has more than one count but fewer than ten. The chain links TRBV5-1 to TRBJ1-2; D not certain. CDR3 length equals 15 residues. The V end was cut by 2 bases, the J end by 2 bases, with 13 bases between. CDR1 and CDR2 from the germline V gene are SGHRS and YFSETQ. DNA for the CDR3: TGCGCCAGCAGCTTTACAAGTTCGTCCAACTATGGCTACACCTTC. It yields the protein CASSFTSSSNYGYTF.

This clone was counted between two and nine times. This chain uses TRBV2 with TRBJ2-2; D is possibly TRBD2 (5 bases). CDR1 and CDR2 from the germline V gene are SNHLY and FYNNEI. Trimming left V 5 bases short and J 2 bases short, with 12 bases between. The CDR3 sequence is 15 residues long. The CDR3 protein is CASSRTGVNTGELFF. The CDR3 nucleotides are TGTGCCAGCAGTCGTACCGGGGTCAACACCGGGGAGCTGTTTTTT.

In this sample, this clone turned up a few times. A read error may account for a junction end that differs from germline. The chain is built from TRBV18 and TRBJ2-7; perhaps TRBD2 as D (6 bases). Looked up from germline, CDR1 is KGHSH and CDR2 is LQKENI. CDR3 length: 14 residues. The CDR3 sequence is CASSPLRDSNEQYF. The CDR3 DNA reads as TGTGCCAGCTCACCACTTCGGGACTCCAACGAGCAGTACTTC.

This clone was counted a few times. The chain uses TRBV4-2 and TRBJ2-7, with TRBD1 matching over 9 bases. Unmatched junction bases numbered 4, after V lost 3 bases and J lost 4 bases. Germline CDR1 reads LGHNA; CDR2 reads YNFKEQ. The CDR3 has 14 amino acids. The chain's CDR3 is CASSQGDREYEQYF. The CDR3 nucleotides are TGTGCCAGCAGCCAGGGGGACAGGGAGTACGAGCAGTACTTC.

The chain uses TRBV27 and TRBJ2-1; D is possibly TRBD2 (6 bases). Trimming cost V 2 bases and J 1 base, with 9 bases left between them. The CDR3 contains 15 residues. The V gene's germline CDR1 is MNHEY and CDR2 SMNVEV (reference sequence). The CDR3 DNA is TGTGCCAGCAGTTTACGGGACTGGTCCTACAATGAGCAGTTCTTC. Its translation: CASSLRDWSYNEQFF.

The sample holds a few counts of this clone. The rearrangement uses TRBV20-1 and TRBJ2-2; D remains ambiguous. Germline V gives CDR1 DFQATT, CDR2 SNEGSKA (reference sequence). The CDR3 contains 11 residues. Deletions cut 2 bases from V and 5 bases from J, with 3 bases between. The CDR3 sequence: CSARYTGELFF. CDR3 nucleotide sequence: TGCAGTGCTAGATATACCGGGGAGCTGTTTTTT.

This clone came up a few times. The chain has TRBV15 and TRBJ1-5; 9 positions match TRBD1. From germline, CDR1 is LNHNV and CDR2 YYDKDF (reference sequence). CDR3 length: 12 amino acids. In DNA form, the CDR3 reads TGTGCGGCCGGACAGGGGAGGCAGCCCCAGCATTTT. Translated: CAAGQGRQPQHF.

This clone showed up just a few times. The J gene is TRBJ2-7, the V gene TRBV11-2; TRBD1 agrees at 9 bases. This CDR3 has 15 amino acids. J lost 2 bases, V lost 5 bases, and 7 bases had no gene match. The germline gives CDR1 SGHAT, CDR2 FQNNGV. CDR3 DNA: TGTGCCAGCAGCCCAGGGACAGGGTCTACCTACGAGCAGTACTTC. The encoded protein is CASSPGTGSTYEQYF. The whole variable domain, filled in from reference TRBV11-2 and TRBJ2-7, reads EAGVAQSPRYKIIEKRQSVAFWCNPISGHATLYWYQQILGQGPKLLIQFQNNGVVDDSQLPKDRFSAERLKGVDSTLKIQPAKLEDSAVYLCASSPGTGSTYEQYFGPGTRLTVT.

This clone was counted a few times. The chain links TRBV7-2 to TRBJ2-3; 9 nucleotides align to TRBD2. Germline V lookup: CDR1 SGHTA, CDR2 FQGNSA. The CDR3 length is 15 residues. Trimming took 2 bases from V and 6 from J; bases not matched to a gene: 6. The CDR3 protein is CASSLLAGSPDTQYF. CDR3 bases: TGTGCCAGCAGCTTACTAGCGGGATCCCCCGATACGCAGTATTTT.

The chain uses TRBV4-1 and TRBJ2-3, with 8 nucleotides matching TRBD2. The ends lost 0 bases at V and 6 bases at J; junction bases unmatched: 5. This CDR3 has 15 residues. Germline V CDR1 and CDR2: MGHRA, YSYEKL. In nucleotides, the CDR3 is TGCGCCAGCAGCCAAGATCCAGCGGGGGCTGATACGCAGTATTTT. Translated: CASSQDPAGADTQYF.

The gene calls are TRBV15 and TRBJ2-1; possibly TRBD2 for D (6 bases). This CDR3 has 15 amino acids. V dropped 5 bases and J dropped 3 bases, with 14 bases sitting between them. Germline-derived CDR1 and CDR2 are LNHNV and YYDKDF (reference sequence). The CDR3, as DNA: TGTGCCACCAGCCTCCGTATGGGGGGCTACAATGAGCAGTTCTTC. Protein: CATSLRMGGYNEQFF.

The table lists this clone with many counts. The chain recombines TRBV4-3 with TRBJ2-1; 9 bases align to TRBD2. Per the germline V gene, CDR1 is LGHNA and CDR2 is YSLEER. CDR3 length: 14 amino acids. V lost 1 base, J lost 5 bases, and 0 bases stayed unmatched. The CDR3 loop is CASSQGLADNEQFF. CDR3 nucleotide sequence: TGCGCCAGCAGCCAAGGACTAGCGGACAATGAGCAGTTCTTC.

For the CDR3, the DNA is TGTGCCAGCAGTTTAAGGGGCGAGCAGTACTTC. This sequence encodes CASSLRGEQYF. V and J are TRBV27 and TRBJ2-7, with D perhaps matching TRBD1 (5 bases). V lost 2 bases and J lost 6, with 5 bases in between. Per the germline V gene, CDR1 is MNHEY and CDR2 is SMNVEV (reference sequence). This CDR3 has 11 residues.

The rearrangement links TRBV15 to TRBJ1-5; D is undetermined. Trimming removed 1 base at V and 0 bases at J, with 7 bases between. The germline CDR1 and CDR2 sequences are LNHNV and YYDKDF (reference sequence). The CDR3 sequence is 15 residues long. CDR3 loop: CATSRVFYSNQPQHF. Here the CDR3 DNA reads TGTGCCACCAGCAGAGTGTTCTATAGCAATCAGCCCCAGCATTTT.

This sequence joins TRBV27 and TRBJ2-7, with 8 bases aligning to TRBD2. This CDR3 is 14 amino acids long. Germline V gene lookup returns CDR1 MNHEY and CDR2 SMNVEV (reference sequence). V dropped 4 bases and J dropped 4; count of bases not matched to a gene: 6. The CDR3 bases are TGTGCCAGCAGTTCCCAGCGGGGGCCGTACGAGCAGTACTTC. It codes for CASSSQRGPYEQYF.

The V call is TRBV5-1, the J call TRBJ2-1, with D possibly TRBD2 on 5 matching bases. CDR3 length equals 13 residues. Germline values: CDR1 SGHRS, CDR2 YFSETQ. The germline V and J ends were trimmed by 1 base and 10 bases, with 12 bases remaining between them. This chain's CDR3 is CASSLYETMEQFF. The CDR3 bases are TGCGCCAGCAGCTTGTATGAGACTATGGAGCAGTTCTTC.

The sample holds a few counts of this clone. The chain has TRBV19 and TRBJ2-6, with 8 bases that match TRBD1. The length of the CDR3 is 16 residues. Losses at the gene ends were 8 bases for V and 2 bases for J; bases not matched to a gene: 8. Germline CDR1 LNHDA, CDR2 SQIVND (reference sequence). The CDR3 coding sequence is TGTGCCAGTGGGCGGACAGGGCTCGCTGGGGCCAACGTCCTGACTTTC. Translating gives CASGRTGLAGANVLTF. The whole variable domain, remainder taken from reference TRBV19 and TRBJ2-6, is DGGITQSPKYLFRKEGQNVTLSCEQNLNHDAMYWYRQDPGQGLRLIYYSQIVNDFQKGDIAEGYSVSREKKESFPLTVTSAQKNPTAFYLCASGRTGLAGANVLTFGAGSRLTVL.

In this sample, this clone turned up many times. The chain carries TRBV29-1 and TRBJ2-5; weak D call: TRBD2 (6 bases). V lost 7 bases to trimming and J lost 3 bases, with 24 bases between them. The CDR3 sequence is 16 residues long. The V gene's germline CDR1 is SQVTM and CDR2 ANQGSEA. The CDR3 spells CSGGRHGGSTEETQYF. The CDR3 DNA sequence: TGCAGCGGAGGGCGCCATGGAGGGTCGACTGAAGAGACCCAGTACTTC.

This clone was picked up a small number of times. The rearrangement joins TRBV6-1 to TRBJ2-1, with TRBD2 as a possible D gene (6 bases). V lost 6 bases, J lost 8 bases, and 14 bases lay in between. Germline values: CDR1 MNHNS, CDR2 SASEGT. The length of the CDR3 is 13 residues. The CDR3 region is CASRGLGADEQFF. The CDR3 DNA sequence: TGTGCCAGCAGGGGACTCGGGGCAGATGAGCAGTTCTTC.

Only a few counts were recorded for this clone. This chain joins TRBV19 and TRBJ1-3; no reliable D call. Between the trimmed V and J ends, which lost 3 bases and 1 base, there was a span of 10 bases. CDR1 and CDR2 from the germline V gene are LNHDA and SQIVND (reference sequence). This CDR3 is 15 amino acids long. CDR3 DNA: TGTGCCAGTAGTATCCCCAGGAATTCTGGAAACACCATATATTTT. Translated, it gives CASSIPRNSGNTIYF. Complete variable domain (other parts from reference TRBV19 and TRBJ1-3): DGGITQSPKYLFRKEGQNVTLSCEQNLNHDAMYWYRQDPGQGLRLIYYSQIVNDFQKGDIAEGYSVSREKKESFPLTVTSAQKNPTAFYLCASSIPRNSGNTIYFGEGSWLTVV.

The sample holds a few counts of this clone. This chain connects TRBV14 to TRBJ1-4; 9 bases are shared with TRBD1. This CDR3 has 18 amino acids. Trimming took 1 base from V and 0 from J; bases not matched to a gene: 6. Germline values: CDR1 SGHDN, CDR2 FVKESK. In DNA, the CDR3 is TGTGCCAGCAGCCAAGTCCGACAGGGGGTTACAACTAATGAAAAACTGTTTTTT. This encodes CASSQVRQGVTTNEKLFF.

This clone was seen more than once but under ten times. The V and J genes are TRBV7-9 and TRBJ1-5, with D maybe TRBD1 (5 bases). The CDR3 covers 14 residues. V was clipped by 5 bases and J by 5 bases, with 13 bases between them. From germline, CDR1 is SEHNR and CDR2 FQNEAQ (reference sequence). The CDR3 region has the DNA TGTGCCAGCAGCCCGCCGGGGGGAGATCAGCCCCAGCATTTT. It is translated as CASSPPGGDQPQHF. Using reference TRBV7-9 and TRBJ1-5 for the parts outside the CDR3, the full variable domain is DTGVSQNPRHKITKRGQNVTFRCDPISEHNRLYWYRQTLGQGPEFLTYFQNEAQLEKSRLLSDRFSAERPKGSFSTLEIQRTEQGDSAMYLCASSPPGGDQPQHFGDGTRLSIL.

This clone appeared a few times. The chain recombines TRBV5-6 with TRBJ2-7; 10 bases align to TRBD1. Germline V gives CDR1 SGHDT, CDR2 YYEEEE. V lost 3 bases and J lost 4; bases outside the gene matches: 4. This CDR3 contains 14 residues. The CDR3 DNA reads as TGTGCCAGCAGCTCGACAGGGGGCGTATACGAGCAGTACTTC. It codes for CASSSTGGVYEQYF.

This chain joins TRBV18 and TRBJ1-1; no definite D call. This CDR3 is built from 13 residues. The germline V gene has CDR1 KGHSH and CDR2 LQKENI. Trimming removed 6 bases from V and 4 bases from J, with 12 bases in between. CDR3 DNA: TGTGCCAGCTCCCAAGTAGATTCCACTGAAGCTTTCTTT. It encodes CASSQVDSTEAFF.

The CDR3 DNA follows: TGTGCCAGCAGACGGGACAGTGAAGCTTTCTTT. Amino acids: CASRRDSEAFF. V is TRBV9 and J is TRBJ1-1; 7 bases line up with TRBD1. The CDR3 has 11 amino acids. Unmatched junction bases numbered 2, after V lost 5 bases and J lost 7 bases. Germline values: CDR1 SGDLS, CDR2 YYNGEE.

This clone has just a few counts. The chain couples TRBV7-8 to TRBJ2-3, with 9 nucleotides matching TRBD1. CDR1 and CDR2 (germline): SGHVS, FQNEAQ. The CDR3 is 17 residues long. V shed 2 bases and J 4 bases; nucleotides not matched to a gene: 10. This CDR3 is CASSLFGPGQGSDTQYF. The CDR3 DNA sequence: TGTGCCAGCAGCTTATTCGGTCCGGGACAGGGCTCAGATACGCAGTATTTT.

The rearrangement joins TRBV5-1 to TRBJ1-3; no clear D. The length of the CDR3 is 14 residues. Germline assignment: CDR1 SGHRS and CDR2 YFSETQ. V was shortened by 0 bases and J by 0 bases, with 4 bases between the two germline ends. The CDR3 coding sequence is TGCGCCAGCAGCTTGGGCGACTCTGGAAACACCATATATTTT. It specifies CASSLGDSGNTIYF.